The 22 T cell receptor beta chains below come from one sample, sequenced in a study of blood T cell repertoires in COVID-19. TCRdb keeps only in-frame clones here, not all; method: immunoSEQ multiplex PCR. The data show 95,000 or so clones, with roughly 80% seen just once and approximately 25% held by the top ten. Material for sequencing was peripheral blood. These receptors were collected from an elderly man with active or convalescent COVID-19.

The CDR3 DNA reads as TGTGCTAGTGGCCTGCGGGCGGGCACTGAAGCTTTCTTT. Protein: CASGLRAGTEAFF. J is TRBJ1-1 and V is TRBV12-5; no definite D call. The CDR3 totals 13 residues. The V end lost 6 bases, the J end lost 4 bases, and 12 bases lay between the germline ends. The germline gives CDR1 LGHNT, CDR2 FRNRAP.

This clone is large within its sample. V gene TRBV28 combines with J gene TRBJ1-2; D call uncertain. Trimming took off 5 bases at V and 6 bases at J, with 16 bases between the two ends. Germline V lookup: CDR1 MDHEN, CDR2 SYDVKM. The length of the CDR3 is 14 residues. The CDR3 is CASSPSGEVNGYTF. The CDR3 DNA sequence: TGTGCCAGCAGTCCCAGTGGGGAGGTAAATGGCTACACCTTC.

This rearrangement joins TRBV24-1 to TRBJ2-2, with 10 bases identical to TRBD1. The V segment lost 7 bases and the J segment 5 bases; nucleotides outside the gene matches: 9. In germline, CDR1 is KGHDR, CDR2 SFDVKD. The CDR3 is 16 amino acids. In DNA form, the CDR3 reads TGTGCCACCAGCAAGACAGGGGGCGAAAGAACCGGGGAGCTGTTTTTT. Translating gives CATSKTGGERTGELFF.

V gene TRBV10-3 combines with J gene TRBJ2-2; 10 bases line up with TRBD1. J was trimmed by 6 bases and V by 5 bases; bases with no gene match: 9. Germline V lookup: CDR1 ENHRY, CDR2 SYGVKD. The length of the CDR3 is 16 residues. CDR3 protein: CAISSSGQGGAGELFF. The DNA for the CDR3 is TGTGCCATCAGTTCCTCCGGACAGGGGGGCGCCGGGGAGCTGTTTTTT.

This clone was recorded once. The chain couples TRBV6-5 to TRBJ2-1; D remains ambiguous. Between the trimmed V and J ends, which lost 7 bases and 0 bases, there was a span of 10 bases. The CDR3 contains 14 residues. In germline, CDR1 is MNHEY, CDR2 SVGAGI. The CDR3 reads CASTAVSSYNEQFF. The DNA for the CDR3 is TGTGCCAGCACCGCTGTCAGCTCCTACAATGAGCAGTTCTTC.

This chain connects TRBV7-9 to TRBJ2-1; 8 bases line up with TRBD2. The CDR3 has 16 amino acids. The ends lost 3 bases at V and 3 bases at J; junction bases unmatched: 7. Per germline, CDR1 SEHNR and CDR2 FQNEAQ (reference sequence). This CDR3 reads CASSLPLAGSYNEQFF. The CDR3 nucleotides read TGTGCCAGCAGCTTGCCCCTAGCGGGCAGCTACAATGAGCAGTTCTTC.

The V and J genes are TRBV5-4 and TRBJ2-2; tentatively, D is TRBD2 (5 bases). CDR3 length: 15 amino acids. Trimming shortened V by 4 bases and J by 6 bases, and 16 bases separated the two germline ends. Germline V gene lookup returns CDR1 SGHNT and CDR2 YYREEE (reference sequence). CDR3 in DNA: TGTGCCAGCAGCGTCGGCCGCGGGTTCGCCGGGGAGCTGTTTTTT. Amino acid sequence: CASSVGRGFAGELFF.

This chain joins TRBV4-3 and TRBJ2-1; TRBD1 matches at 12 bases. Germline lookup yields CDR1 LGHNA and CDR2 YSLEER. This CDR3 region has 14 residues. J gave up 8 bases and V 4 bases, and 3 bases lay outside the gene matches. Here the CDR3 reads CASSLGQGAYEQFF. CDR3 DNA sequence: TGCGCCAGCAGCCTGGGACAGGGGGCCTATGAGCAGTTCTTC.

The chain links TRBV5-1 to TRBJ1-1; D not certain. Trimming left V 6 bases short and J 1 base short, with 13 bases between. The CDR3 extends over 14 amino acids. CDR1 is SGHRS and CDR2 is YFSETQ in the germline V gene. CDR3 loop: CASTPEGENTEAFF. CDR3 nucleotide sequence: TGCGCCAGCACCCCGGAGGGTGAGAACACTGAAGCTTTCTTT.

This rearrangement joins TRBV15 to TRBJ2-6; D gene unclear. V lost 8 bases and J 0 bases, leaving 8 bases between the germline ends. The CDR3 loop spans 14 amino acids. Germline CDR1 and CDR2: LNHNV and YYDKDF (reference sequence). The CDR3 DNA sequence: TGTGCCACCCAATCAGACTCTGGGGCCAACGTCCTGACTTTC. Its translation: CATQSDSGANVLTF. The full variable domain, with the rest looked up from reference TRBV15 and TRBJ2-6, is DAMVIQNPRYQVTQFGKPVTLSCSQTLNHNVMYWYQQKSSQAPKLLFHYYDKDFNNEADTPDNFQSRRPNTSFCFLDIRSPGLGDTAMYLCATQSDSGANVLTFGAGSRLTVL.

The chain has TRBV19 and TRBJ2-1; no firm D call. Germline V gives CDR1 LNHDA, CDR2 SQIVND (reference sequence). With 0 bases removed from V and 5 bases from J, the gap between germline ends came to 11 bases. The CDR3 is 15 residues long. The CDR3 coding sequence is TGTGCCAGTAGTATAGATCTCGGCAGGAACAATGAGCAGTTCTTC. Encoded protein: CASSIDLGRNNEQFF.

The chain has TRBV5-6 and TRBJ1-5; D is undetermined. The V end lost 4 bases, the J end lost 4 bases, and 12 bases lay between the germline ends. Germline CDR1 is SGHDT and CDR2 is YYEEEE. The CDR3 has 14 residues. The CDR3 protein is CASSRRPRNQPQHF. The CDR3 DNA sequence: TGTGCCAGCAGCAGACGACCGCGGAATCAGCCCCAGCATTTT.

V is TRBV6-5 and J is TRBJ1-6; TRBD1 aligns across 9 bases. The CDR3 totals 14 residues. CDR1 is MNHEY, CDR2 SVGAGI, per germline. V gave up 5 bases and J gave up 10 bases; unmatched junction bases: 6. Here the CDR3 reads CASSTDRGGSPLHF. The CDR3 DNA sequence: TGTGCCAGCAGTACCGACAGGGGGGGATCACCCCTCCACTTT.

The chain joins TRBV3-1 (or the pseudogene TRBV3-2) to TRBJ2-1; TRBD1 agrees at 7 bases. Germline trimming cut 3 bases from V and 10 bases from J; bases unmatched to any gene: 9. CDR3 size: 14 residues. In germline, CDR1 is LGHDT, CDR2 YNNKEL (reference sequence). The CDR3 protein is CASSHLTGVGEQFF. The CDR3 DNA reads TGTGCCAGCAGCCATTTAACAGGGGTGGGAGAGCAGTTCTTC.

This clone occurred a few times. V is TRBV10-3 and J is TRBJ2-3, with D unresolved. Trimming cost V 4 bases and J 3 bases, with 11 bases left between them. The CDR3 is made up of 14 amino acids. Germline V gene lookup returns CDR1 ENHRY and CDR2 SYGVKD. CDR3 loop: CAISGLVTTDTQYF. The CDR3 DNA is TGTGCCATCAGTGGGCTAGTGACGACAGATACGCAGTATTTT.

J is TRBJ1-1 and V is TRBV6-2 or TRBV6-3, with a weak D call TRBD1 (6 bases). Trimming stripped 6 bases from V and 3 bases from J, with 14 bases between. The CDR3 totals 14 residues. The germline V gene has CDR1 MNHEY and CDR2 SVGEGT. CDR3 sequence: CASSAQTGHTEAFF. The CDR3 region has the DNA TGTGCCAGCAGCGCCCAAACAGGGCACACTGAAGCTTTCTTT.

The chain recombines TRBV3-1 (or the pseudogene TRBV3-2) with TRBJ1-3; 8 bases line up with TRBD1. The CDR3 loop spans 14 amino acids. The V segment lost 7 bases and the J segment 3 bases; nucleotides outside the gene matches: 5. Per the germline V gene, CDR1 is LGHDT and CDR2 is YNNKEL (reference sequence). The CDR3 DNA follows: TGTGCCAGCACCCGGACAGGGAGTGGAAACACCATATATTTT. Protein sequence: CASTRTGSGNTIYF.

V and J are TRBV6-5 and TRBJ2-5; TRBD2 matches 8 bases. After removal of 7 bases from V and 7 bases from J, the junction contained 8 bases not matched to a gene. Germline loops: CDR1 MNHEY, CDR2 SVGAGI. The CDR3 is 13 residues long. CDR3 protein: CASTRAGVRTQYF. Here the CDR3 DNA reads TGTGCCAGCACCCGAGCGGGGGTGCGGACCCAGTACTTC.

The rearrangement links TRBV3-1 (or the pseudogene TRBV3-2) to TRBJ1-2; D possibly corresponds to TRBD1 (5 bases). Per the germline V gene, CDR1 is LGHDT and CDR2 is YNNKEL (reference sequence). The germline V and J ends were trimmed by 4 bases and 4 bases, with 16 bases remaining between them. The CDR3 has 15 residues. The CDR3 sequence: CASSPAPRVSYGYTF. The CDR3 region has the DNA TGTGCCAGCAGCCCAGCACCCAGGGTGAGCTATGGCTACACCTTC.

This clone was recorded only once. This chain links TRBV10-3 with TRBJ1-6; D possibly corresponds to TRBD1 (6 bases). Trimming removed 10 bases from V and 3 bases from J, with 10 bases in between. The CDR3 totals 13 residues. Germline CDR1 is ENHRY and CDR2 is SYGVKD. CDR3 residues: CATTGSYNSPLHF. The CDR3 DNA follows: TGTGCCACCACAGGGAGCTATAATTCACCCCTCCACTTT.

Turning to this clone: This may stem from a read error, because a much larger clone lies one nucleotide away. The rearrangement joins TRBV5-4 to TRBJ1-2, with 10 bases aligning to TRBD1. V trimming: 4 bases; J trimming: 5 bases; junction bases outside the gene matches: 2. Germline CDR1 reads SGHNT; CDR2 reads YYREEE (reference sequence). The CDR3 contains 13 residues. The chain's CDR3 is CASSRDRGYGYTF. The CDR3 DNA reads TGTGCCAGCAGCCGGGACAGGGGATATGGCTACACCTTC.

The chain has TRBV5-4 and TRBJ1-1; 9 bases map to TRBD1. In germline, CDR1 is SGHNT, CDR2 YYREEE (reference sequence). The V gene end was trimmed by 4 bases and the J gene end by 3 bases; junction bases not matched to a gene: 4. The CDR3 runs to 14 residues. The DNA for the CDR3 is TGTGCCAGCAGCCAGGGACAGGGATACACTGAAGCTTTCTTT. This gives the protein CASSQGQGYTEAFF.